This T cell receptor (beta chain) came from a study of T cells after yellow fever vaccination (dated by TCRdb to 2018 to 2020). Concerning the study at large: Libraries from fractions with low cell numbers were prepared with the SMART-Seq v4 Ultra Low Input RNA kit. Blood samples were taken at several timepoints before and after primary and secondary immunization, and bulk PBMC replicates and cell subsets were isolated. Bulk TCR alpha and beta repertoires were sequenced longitudinally to track T-cell clones before and after primary and booster YFV17D yellow fever vaccination. Two healthy male donors, one aged 18 to 30 and one aged 30 to 40 years, made up the cohort.

At least ten counts were recorded for this clonotype. What this receptor recognizes is not known. Base-call qualities are not available, and no considerably larger clone is one nucleotide away. The sequencing machine was an Illumina NovaSeq 6000. Synthesis of TCR cDNA relied on 5'RACE template switching, a step that introduced a universal primer site along with unique molecular identifiers. cDNA synthesis was primed from both the TCR alpha and TCR beta constant segments. Two PCR steps were used to amplify libraries, with sample barcodes and sequencing adapters being added in the second step. Sequencing of libraries was performed on Illumina HiSeq 2500 (2x100 bp) or NovaSeq (2x150 bp). As for the authors' bioinformatics: MIGEC handled demultiplexing of reads and collapsing into UMI consensus sequences, while MiXCR performed V(D)J alignment. Vaccine-responding clonotypes were identified with edgeR using replicate PBMC samples, with FDR below 0.01 and a log2 fold change above 5 up to day 15 being required. Bulk clonotypes were assigned CD4 or CD8 identity according to which sequenced CD4 or CD8 repertoire held them at higher abundance. TCRdb reprocessing: public reads trimmed at Q25 with fastp, clones called with MiXCR, in-frame beta chains kept. When rows share a CDR3 protein, they turn into one entry using the most common DNA and genes. These V and J calls rely on TCRdb rather than the paper's analysis. A total of approximately 90,000 distinct CDR3 sequences appear in this sample, about 5.8% of them only once. Clones ranked in the top ten supply about 41% of the sample.

The research as a whole found: FACS-sorted repertoires could contain abundant contaminating clonotypes from the bulk population, so computational filtering was required. After the booster, most clones that had expanded after primary vaccination were detected again (roughly 95% of CD4 and around 88% of CD8), suggesting broad maintenance of memory. The study included only a couple of donors, which limits how far the findings can be generalized. Compared with the primary T-cell response, the secondary T-cell response was faster but weaker, reaching its peak on day 5 rather than on day 15. A small fraction of clonotypes showed up in both the CD4 and CD8 compartments, probably as a result of convergent recombination.

This specimen's treatment or condition label, interpreted: live attenuated yellow fever vaccine strain. A standard Ficoll-Paque protocol was used to isolate PBMCs from peripheral blood. CD4 and CD8 T-cell fractions were isolated with Dynabeads CD4 and CD8 positive selection kits. RNA was extracted with TriZol from bulk PBMCs, CD4 and CD8 fractions, and dextramer-positive and dextramer-negative fractions. V is reduced by 3 bases and J by 2 bases, leaving a spacing of 7 bases between them. The CDR3 starts with the cysteine, ends with the phenylalanine, and has 13 residues. Only CDR3 DNA is held: 39 bases, read in frame from base 1. CDR1 and CDR2 are read off the germline V gene as MGHRA and YSYEKL.

The chain joins TRBV4-1 to TRBJ1-1; possibly the D gene is TRBD1, per 5 matching bases. The receptor's source is a man between 18 and 29 years old who received the YFV17D yellow fever vaccine. Specimen: CD8+ T cells sorted from PBMCs, collected 10 days after the yellow fever booster vaccination. The DNA reads as follows: TGCGCCAGCAGCCACCAGGGAAACACTGAAGCTTTCTTT. Its amino acids are CASSHQGNTEAFF.